Listed below are T cell receptor beta chains from one sample, sequenced in a study of cytomegalovirus exposure and HLA in healthy donors. Profiling relied on immunoSEQ multiplex PCR, and the TCRdb table lists in-frame clones only, not all of them. Its table records fewer than 150,000 clones. Sequencing was carried out using PBMCs. The receptors were sampled from a man in his forties in good health and CMV-seronegative. Both conserved end residues are part of each CDR3. A D gene is named only where the DNA matches it firmly.

v_gene: TRBV5-1
j_gene: TRBJ1-2
d_gene: NA
CDR3aa: CASSLAPEGAGGYTF
CDR3nt: TGCGCCAGCAGCTTGGCCCCGGAGGGCGCCGGTGGCTACACCTTC

v_gene: TRBV5-1
j_gene: TRBJ1-2
d_gene: TRBD1
CDR3aa: CASSLAGTGASVYGYTF
CDR3nt: TGCGCCAGCAGCTTGGCGGGGACAGGGGCGTCTGTCTATGGCTACACCTTC

v_gene: TRBV7-2
j_gene: TRBJ1-1
d_gene: NA
CDR3aa: CASSLGTGDTEAFF
CDR3nt: TGTGCCAGCAGCTTAGGGACGGGGGACACTGAAGCTTTCTTT

v_gene: TRBV6-4
j_gene: TRBJ1-1
d_gene: NA
CDR3aa: CASSTELNTEAFF
CDR3nt: TGTGCCAGCAGTACAGAATTGAACACTGAAGCTTTCTTT

v_gene: TRBV6-4
j_gene: TRBJ2-3
d_gene: TRBD2
CDR3aa: CASSDSTSGGDTQYF
CDR3nt: TGTGCCAGCAGTGACTCGACTAGCGGGGGAGATACGCAGTATTTT

v_gene: TRBV29-1
j_gene: TRBJ2-7
d_gene: TRBD1
CDR3aa: CSVGDRGPYEQYF
CDR3nt: TGCAGCGTTGGGGACAGGGGTCCCTACGAGCAGTACTTC

v_gene: TRBV5-1
j_gene: TRBJ2-5
d_gene: NA
CDR3aa: CASSLARGVPNQEIQYF
CDR3nt: TGCGCCAGCAGCTTGGCCAGGGGGGTCCCTAACCAAGAGATCCAGTACTTC

v_gene: TRBV5-5
j_gene: TRBJ1-2
d_gene: NA
CDR3aa: CASSLTGGLDYGYTF
CDR3nt: TGTGCCAGCAGCTTAACGGGGGGGCTGGACTATGGCTACACCTTC

v_gene: TRBV9
j_gene: TRBJ2-1
d_gene: NA
CDR3aa: CASSPDRRQSYNEQFF
CDR3nt: TGTGCCAGCAGCCCCGACAGACGACAGTCCTACAATGAGCAGTTCTTC

v_gene: TRBV5-1
j_gene: TRBJ2-2
d_gene: NA
CDR3aa: CASSLGRGFSGELFF
CDR3nt: TGCGCCAGCAGCTTGGGTAGGGGTTTCAGCGGGGAGCTGTTTTTT

v_gene: TRBV2
j_gene: TRBJ2-1
d_gene: NA
CDR3aa: CAIGLNNYNEQFF
CDR3nt: TGTGCCATCGGACTGAACAACTACAATGAGCAGTTCTTC

v_gene: TRBV9
j_gene: TRBJ2-2
d_gene: TRBD2
CDR3aa: CASSVEGLATGELFF
CDR3nt: TGTGCCAGCAGCGTAGAGGGACTAGCTACCGGGGAGCTGTTTTTT

v_gene: TRBV14
j_gene: TRBJ2-7
d_gene: NA
CDR3aa: CASSQDLSLNDEQYF
CDR3nt: TGTGCCAGCAGCCAAGATCTATCACTCAACGACGAGCAGTACTTC

v_gene: TRBV27
j_gene: TRBJ2-7
d_gene: NA
CDR3aa: CASSLFMKLDIYEQYF
CDR3nt: TGTGCCAGCAGTTTATTCATGAAACTCGACATCTACGAGCAGTACTTC

v_gene: TRBV28
j_gene: TRBJ1-4
d_gene: NA
CDR3aa: CASSGDTTTNEKLFF
CDR3nt: TGTGCCAGCAGTGGGGACACCACAACTAATGAAAAACTGTTTTTT

v_gene: TRBV5-6
j_gene: TRBJ2-7
d_gene: NA
CDR3aa: CASSLGGATYEQYF
CDR3nt: TGTGCCAGCAGCTTGGGCGGGGCAACTTACGAGCAGTACTTC

v_gene: TRBV7-2
j_gene: TRBJ1-1
d_gene: TRBD1
CDR3aa: CASSLDRDRIMNTEAFF
CDR3nt: TGTGCCAGCAGCTTAGACCGGGACAGAATTATGAACACTGAAGCTTTCTTT